This TCR beta chain was profiled in a study of cytomegalovirus exposure and HLA in healthy donors. Across the whole study: There were over 350 genotyped donors. Of these, roughly 86% fell in the genetic ancestry cluster associated with self-reported Caucasian donors.

About this clone: Its antigen remains unknown.

PCR amplification relied on 60 Vbeta primers (plus 13 Jbeta primers). TCRdb's copy holds only in-frame clones and misses some; the assay was immunoSEQ multiplex PCR. Here the sample spans 190,000 or so clones, 75% to 90% being singletons. Germline-derived CDR1 and CDR2 are SQVTM and ANQGSEA. The V gene lost 3 bases and the J gene lost 9 bases, with 14 bases spanning the gap. This CDR3 is 12 amino acids long. Study results and caveats: A later analysis linked a missense variant in DCLRE1C to the trimming of TCR beta V and J genes. According to a later analysis, donors in an Asian-associated ancestry cluster reportedly had fewer N-insertions than the roughly 660-donor mean. Productive status was seen about 87% or about 30% of the time for most TCR beta V segments in an earlier analysis.

The material sequenced was PBMCs. The chain is built from TRBV29-1 and TRBJ2-5; possible D gene TRBD2, 6 bases. The TCR was taken from a man in his forties or fifties in good health and CMV-seronegative. This CDR3 reads CSVDAGLLAQYF. In DNA, the CDR3 is TGCAGCGTTGATGCGGGACTTTTGGCCCAGTACTTC.